This TCR beta chain derives from a study of human T cells and chemical hapten exposure. V lost 3 bases and J 4 bases, leaving 10 bases between the germline ends. The CDR3 runs 14 residues. Germline loops: CDR1 SGHVS, CDR2 FQNEAQ. Library preparation tagged each individual cDNA molecule with a unique molecular identifier. TCRdb independently ran MiXCR on the RACE reads; one entry per CDR3 protein. Found here are some 360,000 distinct CDR3 sequences, approximately 5.1% of them singletons; the top ten hold 2.5% to 3%. In this sample, this clonotype turned up a few times. Antigen specificity is unknown. Noted time point: pre-sensitization, week 0. Specified treatment: therapeutic diphenylcyclopropenone sensitization with weekly scalp DPC. Findings and limits, study-wide: There were significantly more large CDR3 similarity clusters among expanded TCRs than among controls. Having alopecia, the donors may differ immunologically from healthy people.

The clonotype comes from a woman between 50 and 59 years old with alopecia areata. Some clones in this sample may be carry-over from other donors' samples. The source was whole blood, collected in connection with sensitization to the hapten diphenylcyclopropenone (DPC). This sequence joins TRBV7-8 and TRBJ2-1; no firm D call. The CDR3 loop reads CASSFGGAYNEQFF. CDR3 bases: TGTGCCAGCAGCTTTGGCGGCGCTTACAATGAGCAGTTCTTC.